The 2 T cell receptor beta chains in this list originate from one sample, sequenced in a study of OX40 agonist ivuxolimab in advanced cancers. Libraries were prepared by immunoSEQ multiplex PCR; TCRdb keeps only in-frame clonotypes and omits some of them. This sample has around 95,000 clones, with about nine tenths found just once. Sequences were derived from CD4+ or CD8+ T cells sorted from blood, sampled in a trial of the OX40 agonist ivuxolimab. The receptors were gathered from an adult with an advanced solid tumor such as melanoma, head and neck, liver or kidney cancer.

This chain joins TRBV13 and TRBJ2-3; TRBD1 aligns across 10 bases. This CDR3 has 16 amino acids. Germline V lookup: CDR1 PRHDT, CDR2 FYEKMQ (reference sequence). V lost 5 bases and J lost 6; bases outside the gene matches: 11. CDR3 loop: CASSLPGQGTLDTQYF. The CDR3 region has the DNA TGTGCCAGCAGCCTTCCGGGACAGGGGACGTTGGATACGCAGTATTTT.

This chain connects TRBV7-2 to TRBJ2-2; D is uncertain. CDR1 is SGHTA, CDR2 FQGNSA, per germline. Trimming took 8 bases from V and 0 from J, leaving 10 bases between them. The CDR3 has 14 residues. The CDR3, as DNA: TGTGCCAGCCGCAGCTTTGCGAACACCGGGGAGCTGTTTTTT. Translating it yields CASRSFANTGELFF. The full variable domain, in which reference TRBV7-2 and TRBJ2-2 provide the parts outside the CDR3, is GAGVSQSPSNKVTEKGKDVELRCDPISGHTALYWYRQSLGQGLEFLIYFQGNSAPDKSGLPSDRFSAERTGGSVSTLTIQRTQQEDSAVYLCASRSFANTGELFFGEGSRLTVL.